A selection of T cell receptor beta chains follows, all from one sample in a study of blood T cell repertoires in COVID-19. The table came from immunoSEQ multiplex PCR; TCRdb's copy has only in-frame clones and leaves some out. The data contain some 230,000 clones, roughly 86% of them singletons. Sequencing input: peripheral blood. The receptor set was obtained from a woman aged 45-60 years with COVID-19, enrolled during active disease. CDR3s include the opening cysteine and the closing phenylalanine or tryptophan. D genes are given only for firm matches. Expanded clones are given a class, and other clones once, few, many or no size at all.

>.|TRBJ2-7|TRBV28|.
TGTGCCAGCAGTAGGGGAAGCTCCTACGAGCAGTACTTC
CASSRGSSYEQYF
>TRBD1|TRBJ2-3|TRBV5-6|.
TGTGCCAGCAGCAGCCGGGACAGGGGGGCAGATACGCAGTATTTT
CASSSRDRGADTQYF
>TRBD2|TRBJ2-1|TRBV19|.
TGTGCCAGTAGTATTATTAGCGGGGGGGTCAATGAGCAGTTCTTC
CASSIISGGVNEQFF
>TRBD2|TRBJ2-5|TRBV10-3|.
TGTGCCAGTAGCGGGGGGGAAGAGACCCAGTACTTC
CASSGGEETQYF
>TRBD1|TRBJ1-2|TRBV7-2|.
TGTGCCAGCAGCTTGACAGGGGGCGGCTATGGCTACACCTTC
CASSLTGGGYGYTF
>.|TRBJ1-6|TRBV27|.
TGTGCCAGCAGACCAGGGGTCTATAATTCACCCCTCCACTTT
CASRPGVYNSPLHF
>.|TRBJ2-3|TRBV10-3|.
TGTGCCATCAGTGGCGAGTGGGAGTCCCAAACGCAGTATTTT
CAISGEWESQTQYF
>.|TRBJ2-2|TRBV11-2|.
TGTGCCAGCAGCCTAGGACGGAGAAACACCGGGGAGCTGTTTTTT
CASSLGRRNTGELFF
>.|TRBJ2-3|TRBV6-6|once
TGTGCCAGCAGTGGACAGGGAGGGGCAGATACGCAGTATTTT
CASSGQGGADTQYF
>.|TRBJ1-1|TRBV27|.
TGTGCCAGCAGTGTCACGACAGACTACACTGAAGCTTTCTTT
CASSVTTDYTEAFF
>.|TRBJ1-6|TRBV12-3/TRBV12-4|.
TGTGCCAGCAGTTTATACAGCTCTTCACCCCTCCACTTT
CASSLYSSSPLHF
>.|TRBJ1-2|TRBV14|.
TGTGCCAGCAGCCAAGATTATCTTGGAGGTAACTATGGCTACACCTTC
CASSQDYLGGNYGYTF
>TRBD1|TRBJ2-7|TRBV11-3|.
TGTGCCAGCAGCCCATGGACAGGGGCCAGCTCCTACGAGCAGTACTTC
CASSPWTGASSYEQYF
>.|TRBJ1-1|TRBV9|few
TGTGCCAGCAGCGTAGGCACCCCAGGAGGCACTGAAGCTTTCTTT
CASSVGTPGGTEAFF
>TRBD1|TRBJ2-7|TRBV29-1|once
TGCAGCGTGACCTTGGGACAGGGATTCGTTTACGAGCAGTACTTC
CSVTLGQGFVYEQYF
>.|TRBJ2-3|TRBV28|.
TGTGCCAGCAGTTCATCTCCCGGTACGCAGTATTTT
CASSSSPGTQYF
>TRBD1|TRBJ1-1|TRBV28|.
TGTGCCAGCAGTCCGCCGGGACAGGTAATCTTATCGGGCACTGGCACTGAAGCTTTCTTT
CASSPPGQVILSGTGTEAFF
>TRBD1|TRBJ1-5|TRBV19|.
TGTGCCACCCTGAGGACAGGAACACCAAGCAATCAGCCCCAGCATTTT
CATLRTGTPSNQPQHF
>.|TRBJ1-2|TRBV5-4|.
TGTGCCAGCAGCGGGGAGGGGGTGCTTGGCTATGGCTACACCTTC
CASSGEGVLGYGYTF
>.|TRBJ1-6|TRBV6-1|.
TGTGCCAGCAGTGAAGAAGTCAGTTATTATAATTCACCCCTCCACTTT
CASSEEVSYYNSPLHF
>.|TRBJ2-7|TRBV7-2|.
TGTGCCAGCAGCTCGTCCTCCTACGAGCAGTACTTC
CASSSSSYEQYF
>.|TRBJ2-5|TRBV19|.
TGTGCCAGTAGCCCAGGGGTAGAGACCCAGTACTTC
CASSPGVETQYF
>TRBD1|TRBJ1-2|TRBV19|many
TGTGCCAGTAGTATCCTCGGTAGACAGGGAAGGTATGGCTACACCTTC
CASSILGRQGRYGYTF
>.|TRBJ1-6|TRBV19|.
TGTGCCAGTAGTCCACACAGGGACGGAGGCAATTCACCCCTCCACTTT
CASSPHRDGGNSPLHF
>.|TRBJ2-3|TRBV7-8|.
TGTGTCTCTAGCGAGGTGACAGATACGCAGTATTTT
CVSSEVTDTQYF
>TRBD1|TRBJ2-5|TRBV4-1|.
TGCGCCAGCAGCCTCCTAAATGACAGGGCTATTGGGGCCCAAGAGACCCAGTACTTC
CASSLLNDRAIGAQETQYF
>.|TRBJ2-7|TRBV27|.
TGTGCCAGCAGTTTATCGCAGGGGTTGTGGGACGAGCAGTACTTC
CASSLSQGLWDEQYF
>.|TRBJ2-2|TRBV11-3|.
TGTGCCAGCAGCTTACGGGGGACCAACGGGGAGCTGTTTTTT
CASSLRGTNGELFF
>TRBD1|TRBJ2-7|TRBV19|once
TGTGCCAGTAGTATACAGGGGGAAAGCTATGACGAGCAGTACTTC
CASSIQGESYDEQYF
>.|TRBJ2-7|TRBV5-1|few
TGCGCCAGCAGCTTGAGTGGCAGCGCCTACGAGCAGTACTTC
CASSLSGSAYEQYF
>.|TRBJ1-2|TRBV5-8|.
TGTGCCAGCAGCGAGGGTTTCTATGGCTACACCTTC
CASSEGFYGYTF
>TRBD1|TRBJ2-1|TRBV28|.
TGTGCCAGCAGACCCTGGACAGGGGGTCGTCGGGGTAGCTCCTACAATGAGCAGTTCTTC
CASRPWTGGRRGSSYNEQFF
>.|TRBJ1-1|TRBV6-1|.
TGTGCCAGCAGTGAATTTCGGGGGGGAGGGAACACTGAAGCTTTCTTT
CASSEFRGGGNTEAFF
>.|TRBJ1-6|TRBV28|.
TGTGCCAGCAGTTTAGAGGGAAGGCAGCTCAATTCACCCCTCCACTTT
CASSLEGRQLNSPLHF
>TRBD2|TRBJ2-3|TRBV6-5|.
TGTGCCAGCAGTCCCAGCGGGGTACGCACAGATACGCAGTATTTT
CASSPSGVRTDTQYF
>.|TRBJ1-1|TRBV5-4|.
TGTGCCAGCAGCTTGTTCGGGGGCACTGAAGCTTTCTTT
CASSLFGGTEAFF
>.|TRBJ1-1|TRBV2|few
TGTGCCAGCAGTGCCACGGGGATGAACACTGAAGCTTTCTTT
CASSATGMNTEAFF
>.|TRBJ1-1|TRBV10-3|.
TGTGCCATCAGTGATCGGGGGGCGGAATACACTGAAGCTTTCTTT
CAISDRGAEYTEAFF
>.|TRBJ2-7|TRBV7-2|.
TGTGCCAGCAGCTTTGAGGGAATCGGGGACGAGCAGTACTTC
CASSFEGIGDEQYF
>.|TRBJ1-2|TRBV30|.
TGTGCCTGGAGTGTAATGGAGTTAGGCGACTATGGCTACACCTTC
CAWSVMELGDYGYTF
>TRBD2|TRBJ2-1|TRBV24-1|once
TGTGCCACCAGCGGGGGAACCAGCGGGGGATCCATATACAATGAGCAGTTCTTC
CATSGGTSGGSIYNEQFF
>TRBD2|TRBJ2-1|TRBV11-2|.
TGTGCCAGCAGCTTAGGAGTAGCGGGGAACAATTATGAGCAGTTCTTC
CASSLGVAGNNYEQFF
>.|TRBJ1-1|TRBV19|once
TGTGCCAGTAGCCCCAGGGCGAACACTGAAGCTTTCTTT
CASSPRANTEAFF
>TRBD1|TRBJ2-7|TRBV28|.
TGTGCCAGCACCCGCCCTACAGGGGTGGACTACGAGCAGTACTTC
CASTRPTGVDYEQYF
>TRBD1|TRBJ2-3|TRBV12-5|.
TGTGCTAGTGGCCTTAGACAGGGGAACACAGATACGCAGTATTTT
CASGLRQGNTDTQYF
>TRBD2|TRBJ2-5|TRBV3-1/TRBV3-2|.
TGTGCCAGCAGACCGGCGGGGGGAGGAGAGACCCAGTACTTC
CASRPAGGGETQYF
>.|TRBJ1-5|TRBV6-5|.
TGTGCTTCCTCACGGGGTATGGGGAATCAGCCCCAGCATTTT
CASSRGMGNQPQHF
>.|TRBJ1-3|TRBV11-3|.
TGTGCCAGCAGTCCAGGGCCCCTTCAGGACACCATATATTTT
CASSPGPLQDTIYF
>.|TRBJ2-7|TRBV19|.
TGTGCCAGTAGTATAACAGGGACCTCCTACGAGCAGTACTTC
CASSITGTSYEQYF
>.|TRBJ2-2|TRBV5-1|.
TGCGCCAGCAGCTTGAGCAGGGACACCGGGGAGCTGTTTTTT
CASSLSRDTGELFF
>.|TRBJ1-5|TRBV5-4|few
TGTGCCAGCAGCTTACCAGGTAGCAATCAGCCCCAGCATTTT
CASSLPGSNQPQHF
>.|TRBJ2-4|TRBV4-1|.
TGCGCCAGCAGCCAAGAGGGGCCGCCCAAAAACATTCAGTACTTC
CASSQEGPPKNIQYF
>TRBD2|TRBJ2-3|TRBV7-2|.
TGTGCCAGCAGCCTCGGGGGGGCCCGTGATACGCAGTATTTT
CASSLGGARDTQYF
>.|TRBJ2-3|TRBV29-1|.
TGCAGCGTTAGTTTAGGGGCTCGGGATACGCAGTATTTT
CSVSLGARDTQYF